Following are 20 T cell receptor beta chains from one sample sequenced in a study of blood T cell repertoires in COVID-19. Using immunoSEQ multiplex PCR, the repertoire was profiled, and TCRdb retains in-frame clones only, with some absent. The table lists about 220,000 clones, about 80% of them singletons. Sequenced input: peripheral blood. These receptors were obtained from a woman aged 60 to 75 with acute or convalescent COVID-19.

Concerning this clone itself: A much larger clone is a single base away; this may be a read error. The same CDR3 is also encoded by other DNA sequences in this sample. The chain couples TRBV6-5 to TRBJ1-2, with no clear D. Germline V gene sequence: CDR1 MNHEY, CDR2 SVGAGI. CDR3 length: 11 amino acids. Trimming took 4 bases from V and 5 from J, leaving 5 bases between them. The CDR3 DNA is TGTGCCAGCAGTTCGGGTTATGGCTACACCTTC. Translation: CASSSGYGYTF.

The genes are TRBV20-1 and TRBJ2-2, with D perhaps matching TRBD1 (5 bases). The CDR3 is 13 amino acids. Germline V CDR1 and CDR2: DFQATT, SNEGSKA (reference sequence). Deletions cut 3 bases from V and 1 base from J, with 6 bases between. The CDR3 is CSASQGNTGELFF. The CDR3 DNA is TGCAGTGCTAGTCAGGGGAACACCGGGGAGCTGTTTTTT.

The V and J genes are TRBV20-1 and TRBJ1-1, with D unclear. With 8 bases removed from V and 5 bases from J, the gap between germline ends came to 12 bases. The germline V gene encodes CDR1 DFQATT and CDR2 SNEGSKA (reference sequence). This CDR3 has 11 residues. The CDR3 nucleotides read TGCAGTTCTCGGGTAGGAACTGAAGCTTTCTTT. Encoded protein: CSSRVGTEAFF.

The V and J genes are TRBV6-5 and TRBJ2-7; maybe TRBD2 (6 bases). Germline V gene data show CDR1 as MNHEY and CDR2 as SVGAGI. The CDR3 length is 14 residues. Deletions cut 5 bases from V and 2 bases from J, with 13 bases between. CDR3 sequence: CASSPPGLPYEQYF. CDR3 sequence (DNA): TGTGCCAGCAGTCCCCCGGGACTCCCCTACGAGCAGTACTTC.

The genes are TRBV5-4 and TRBJ2-7, with 8 bases lining up with TRBD1. The CDR3 runs 13 residues. The V gene end was trimmed by 4 bases and the J gene end by 2 bases; junction bases not matched to a gene: 2. In germline, CDR1 is SGHNT, CDR2 YYREEE (reference sequence). The CDR3 DNA reads as TGTGCCAGCAGCCGGGGACAGGCCTACGAGCAGTACTTC. Translating it yields CASSRGQAYEQYF.

The genes are TRBV9 and TRBJ1-3, with 10 bases identical to TRBD1. The CDR3 is 17 residues long. Germline-derived CDR1 and CDR2 are SGDLS and YYNGEE. The ends lost 0 bases at V and 2 bases at J; junction bases unmatched: 5. In nucleotides, the CDR3 is TGTGCCAGCAGCGTAGGACAGGGGGCATCACCTGGAAACACCATATATTTT. Protein sequence: CASSVGQGASPGNTIYF. Based on the CDR3 plus reference TRBV9 and TRBJ1-3, the full variable domain is DSGVTQTPKHLITATGQRVTLRCSPRSGDLSVYWYQQSLDQGLQFLIQYYNGEERAKGNILERFSAQQFPDLHSELNLSSLELGDSALYFCASSVGQGASPGNTIYFGEGSWLTVV.

J is TRBJ2-5 and V is TRBV29-1; no clear D gene. Germline CDR1 and CDR2: SQVTM and ANQGSEA. The V end was cut by 6 bases, the J end by 1 base, with 12 bases between. CDR3 length equals 13 residues. DNA for the CDR3: TGCAGCGTCGCGAGGAGAGGCCAAGAGACCCAGTACTTC. Translation gives CSVARRGQETQYF.

This chain links TRBV6-2 or TRBV6-3 with TRBJ2-3; perhaps TRBD1 as D (6 bases). The germline CDR1 and CDR2 sequences are MNHEY and SVGEGT. V lost 4 bases and J 7 bases, leaving 15 bases between the germline ends. The CDR3 spans 14 residues. The CDR3 loop is CASSWGTQHNTQYF. As DNA, the CDR3 is TGTGCCAGCAGTTGGGGGACACAACACAATACGCAGTATTTT.

This clone was found a few times. The rearrangement joins TRBV4-1 to TRBJ1-1; D is undetermined. The CDR3 contains 17 residues. Germline V gives CDR1 MGHRA, CDR2 YSYEKL. Trimming removed 2 bases from V and 1 base from J, with 17 bases in between. The chain's CDR3 is CASSQPWAGTPNTEAFF. The CDR3 region has the DNA TGCGCCAGCAGCCAACCTTGGGCAGGTACTCCGAACACTGAAGCTTTCTTT.

This chain joins TRBV11-2 and TRBJ2-2; TRBD2 aligns across 7 bases. Trimming at V came to 4 bases and at J to 4 bases, leaving 0 bases not matched to a gene. This CDR3 contains 13 residues. Germline assignment: CDR1 SGHAT and CDR2 FQNNGV. CDR3: CASSSSGTGELFF. CDR3 nucleotide sequence: TGTGCCAGCAGCTCTAGCGGCACCGGGGAGCTGTTTTTT.

The chain links TRBV28 to TRBJ1-2, with a weak D call TRBD1 (6 bases). CDR3 length: 14 residues. Germline lookup yields CDR1 MDHEN and CDR2 SYDVKM. The V and J ends lost 2 bases and 5 bases respectively, with 12 bases between them. The chain's CDR3 is CASSLGQTLYGYTF. CDR3 coding DNA: TGTGCCAGCAGTTTAGGACAGACCCTATATGGCTACACCTTC.

The genes are TRBV30 and TRBJ1-3; D gene uncertain. The CDR3 length is 19 residues. Looked up from germline, CDR1 is GTSNPN and CDR2 is SVGIG (reference sequence). Trimming left V 3 bases short and J 1 base short, with 25 bases between. The DNA for the CDR3 is TGTGCCTGGAGCCGGGCGGGTATTGGCAACAAACAGTCTGGAAACACCATATATTTT. Translation gives CAWSRAGIGNKQSGNTIYF.

The rearrangement links TRBV3-1 (or the pseudogene TRBV3-2) to TRBJ1-1; TRBD1 matches 7 bases. Germline-derived CDR1 and CDR2 are LGHDT and YNNKEL (reference sequence). The CDR3 spans 14 residues. J was trimmed by 5 bases and V by 5 bases; bases with no gene match: 8. The DNA of the CDR3 is TGTGCCAGCAGCTCCCGGACCAGGGGGACTGAAGCTTTCTTT. This codes for CASSSRTRGTEAFF.

The CDR3 loop reads CASHRFADEQYF. CDR3 DNA sequence: TGTGCCAGCCACCGATTTGCGGACGAGCAGTACTTC. The chain has TRBV6-5 and TRBJ2-7; D not certain. Trimming left V 8 bases short and J 5 bases short, with 13 bases between. This CDR3 is built from 12 residues. CDR1 is MNHEY and CDR2 is SVGAGI in the germline V gene.

J is TRBJ2-7 and V is TRBV5-5; D is unclear. Germline values: CDR1 SGHKS, CDR2 YYEKEE (reference sequence). The length of the CDR3 is 11 residues. With 3 bases removed from V and 2 bases from J, the gap between germline ends came to 3 bases. The chain's CDR3 is CASSSTYEQYF. The DNA for the CDR3 is TGTGCCAGCAGCTCAACCTACGAGCAGTACTTC.

This sequence joins TRBV10-3 and TRBJ2-3; TRBD2 aligns across 8 bases. Germline CDR1 is ENHRY and CDR2 is SYGVKD. CDR3 size: 13 residues. V trimming: 10 bases; J trimming: 5 bases; junction bases outside the gene matches: 8. The CDR3 is CATAGGPRDTQYF. The CDR3 coding sequence is TGTGCCACCGCGGGGGGCCCGCGAGATACGCAGTATTTT.

V and J are TRBV20-1 and TRBJ2-1; D remains ambiguous. CDR3 length equals 11 residues. Per germline, CDR1 DFQATT and CDR2 SNEGSKA (reference sequence). Trimming shortened V by 5 bases and J by 3 bases, and 5 bases separated the two germline ends. CDR3: CSAPSYNEQFF. Here the CDR3 DNA reads TGCAGTGCTCCCAGCTACAATGAGCAGTTCTTC.

The chain carries TRBV19 and TRBJ1-5; TRBD1 agrees at 7 bases. V shed 5 bases and J 2 bases; nucleotides not matched to a gene: 12. The CDR3 consists of 17 residues. Germline V gene data show CDR1 as LNHDA and CDR2 as SQIVND (reference sequence). In nucleotides, the CDR3 is TGTGCCAGTAGTTCAGAGACAGGGAGCGTTGGCAATCAGCCCCAGCATTTT. Protein sequence: CASSSETGSVGNQPQHF.

The J gene is TRBJ2-7, the V gene TRBV4-2; 8 bases line up with TRBD2. Germline V gives CDR1 LGHNA, CDR2 YNFKEQ. Trimming removed 1 base from V and 2 bases from J; junction bases left unmatched: 4. The length of the CDR3 is 15 residues. CDR3 nucleotides: TGTGCCAGCAGCCAAGTAGCGGGACTAGCCTACGAGCAGTACTTC. Its protein is CASSQVAGLAYEQYF.

V gene TRBV15 combines with J gene TRBJ1-2; D gene unclear. V gave up 1 base and J gave up 10 bases, with 13 bases separating them. The germline gives CDR1 LNHNV, CDR2 YYDKDF (reference sequence). This CDR3 is 13 amino acids long. Here the CDR3 DNA reads TGTGCCACCAGCAGAGGGAACAGCTTTCTCTACACCTTC. This codes for CATSRGNSFLYTF.